The subject of this entry is one T cell receptor (beta chain). These data come from a study of blood T cell repertoires in COVID-19. The protocol was immunoSEQ multiplex PCR, while the TCRdb copy is restricted to in-frame clones and leaves out a portion. Of about 220,000 clones in the sample, 80% are singletons; the top ten hold 7% to 8.5%. This CDR3 spans 14 amino acids. Germline V gene sequence: CDR1 LGHDT, CDR2 YNNKEL (reference sequence). V was pared by 3 bases and J by 0 bases, with 9 bases between. This clonotype was sampled from a woman in her 70s with acute or convalescent COVID-19. The specimen was peripheral blood. The chain combines TRBV3-1 (or the pseudogene TRBV3-2) with TRBJ2-7, with a possible D match to TRBD2 (6 bases). The CDR3 coding sequence is TGTGCCAGCAGCCAGCCGGGAGACTCCTACGAGCAGTACTTC. Residues: CASSQPGDSYEQYF.